This TCR beta chain was recorded in a study of cytomegalovirus exposure and HLA in healthy donors. As for the study in general: Within the Caucasian-associated ancestry cluster were roughly 81% of the 300 to 450 genotyped donors. General study findings and limits: Across donors, presence/absence analyses took sequencing depth to be roughly uniform. An analysis that was carried out later associated fewer than 20,000 TCR beta sequences with HLA alleles at 0.05 false discovery rate.

PCR employed 60 Vbeta and 13 Jbeta primers. This table comes from immunoSEQ multiplex PCR, and its TCRdb copy is limited to in-frame clones, with some not included. Of about 160,000 clones in the sample, about 77% were seen once. V lost 2 bases to trimming and J lost 4 bases; unmatched junction nucleotides: 7. The CDR3 contains 16 residues. Germline V gene sequence: CDR1 ENHRY, CDR2 SYGVKD. Comments on this clone: The antigen remains undetermined.

The rearrangement uses TRBV10-3 and TRBJ2-3, with TRBD2 matching over 9 bases. The sequenced sample was PBMCs. This clonotype originated in a man aged 18-30 years in good health and CMV-seropositive. The DNA of the CDR3 is TGTGCCATCAGTGAGGCGGGGGGGCCAATGGCAGATACGCAGTATTTT. Translating gives CAISEAGGPMADTQYF.